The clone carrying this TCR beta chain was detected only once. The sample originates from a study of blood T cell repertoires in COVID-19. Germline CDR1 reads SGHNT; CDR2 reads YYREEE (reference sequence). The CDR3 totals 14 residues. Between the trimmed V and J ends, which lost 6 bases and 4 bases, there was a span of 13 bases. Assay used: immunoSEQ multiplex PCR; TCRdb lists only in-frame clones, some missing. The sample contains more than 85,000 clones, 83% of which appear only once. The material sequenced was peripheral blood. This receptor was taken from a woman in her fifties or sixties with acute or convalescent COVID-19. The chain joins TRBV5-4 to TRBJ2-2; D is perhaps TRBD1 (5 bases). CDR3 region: CASTEPQGTGELFF. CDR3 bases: TGTGCCAGCACGGAGCCGCAGGGCACCGGGGAGCTGTTTTTT.